One sample yielded the 25 T cell receptor beta chains listed below, sequenced in a study of early T cells in non-severe SARS-CoV-2 infection. TCRdb reprocessed the 5' RACE reads via MiXCR and lists one record per CDR3 protein. The sample consists of roughly 81,000 distinct CDR3 sequences, around 10% of them appearing once. The specimen sequenced was whole blood. The receptors stem from an adult who was a healthcare worker with PCR-confirmed SARS-CoV-2 infection or an uninfected control (not recorded which).

This chain connects TRBV7-6 to TRBJ2-3, with D unclear. This CDR3 is built from 14 residues. V gave up 5 bases and J gave up 5 bases, with 14 bases separating them. Germline lookup yields CDR1 SGHVS and CDR2 FNYEAQ. The CDR3 coding sequence is TGTGCCAGCAGCCCCCTGACACGGGTAGATACGCAGTATTTT. Translation: CASSPLTRVDTQYF.

The J gene is TRBJ1-4, the V gene TRBV7-2, with TRBD1 identical over 7 bases. The V segment lost 4 bases and the J segment 8 bases; nucleotides outside the gene matches: 7. The germline CDR1 and CDR2 sequences are SGHTA and FQGNSA. The CDR3 has 14 residues. CDR3 region: CTSSSRGTGEKLFF. The DNA of the CDR3 is TGTACCAGCAGCTCCAGGGGGACCGGGGAAAAACTGTTTTTT.

This clonotype was detected only a few times. An end of the junction differs from the germline gene, which may be a read error. V gene TRBV29-1 combines with J gene TRBJ1-6; maybe TRBD1 (5 bases). CDR1 and CDR2 (germline): SQVTM, ANQGSEA. The CDR3 spans 9 residues. CDR3 DNA sequence: TGCAGCCCCCCGGACAACAATTCCTTT. Translating it yields CSPPDNNSF.

The V and J genes are TRBV5-4 and TRBJ1-1, with D tentatively TRBD1 (5 bases). CDR1 and CDR2 (germline): SGHNT, YYREEE (reference sequence). This CDR3 region has 13 residues. V was clipped by 1 base and J by 11 bases, with 15 bases between them. The CDR3 here is CASSLSGNKNAFF. The CDR3 DNA follows: TGTGCCAGCAGCTTGTCAGGGAATAAGAATGCTTTCTTT.

This clonotype turned up a few times. J is TRBJ2-5 and V is TRBV20-1; D is perhaps TRBD2 (5 bases). The CDR3 consists of 11 residues. Looked up from germline, CDR1 is DFQATT and CDR2 is SNEGSKA (reference sequence). V lost 7 bases and J 4 bases, leaving 10 bases between the germline ends. Here the CDR3 DNA reads TGCAGTGTCTCAGAGGGAGAGACCCAGTACTTC. Translated, it gives CSVSEGETQYF.

This clonotype was seen more than once but under ten times. J is TRBJ2-3 and V is TRBV29-1; possibly TRBD2 for D (6 bases). V dropped 6 bases and J dropped 5 bases, with 12 bases sitting between them. The CDR3 has 12 amino acids. Germline CDR1 is SQVTM and CDR2 is ANQGSEA. CDR3 bases: TGCAGCGTGGGACTTACGGGAGATACGCAGTATTTT. This sequence encodes CSVGLTGDTQYF.

This clonotype was counted many times. The J gene is TRBJ2-1, the V gene TRBV2; 16 bases fit TRBD2. Germline CDR1 SNHLY, CDR2 FYNNEI. V shed 5 bases and J 7 bases; nucleotides not matched to a gene: 2. The CDR3 spans 15 residues. CDR3 amino acids: CASSPGLAGGNEQFF. The CDR3 nucleotides are TGTGCCAGCAGTCCGGGACTAGCGGGAGGGAATGAGCAGTTCTTC.

In DNA form, the CDR3 reads TGCAGCGGATCCGTGGAGTACGAGCAGTACTTC. It codes for CSGSVEYEQYF. The chain links TRBV29-1 to TRBJ2-7; D gene unclear. The CDR3 contains 11 residues. The V gene lost 7 bases and the J gene lost 4 bases, with 11 bases spanning the gap. CDR1 SQVTM and CDR2 ANQGSEA come from the germline V gene.

A note on this clonotype: A much larger clone lies one base from this, so it may be a read error. The CDR3 spells CVISDRDRVYEQYF. The CDR3 region has the DNA TGTGTCATCAGTGATCGGGACAGAGTCTACGAGCAGTACTTC. The V and J genes are TRBV10-3 and TRBJ2-7, with 7 bases aligning to TRBD1. Germline V CDR1 and CDR2: ENHRY, SYGVKD. The CDR3 contains 14 residues.

This clonotype was counted a few times. This sequence joins TRBV9 and TRBJ2-1, with D perhaps matching TRBD2 (6 bases). This CDR3 is 15 amino acids long. Germline values: CDR1 SGDLS, CDR2 YYNGEE. The V end lost 0 bases, the J end lost 6 bases, and 13 bases lay between the germline ends. The CDR3 DNA is TGTGCCAGCAGCGTAGAGGGGACTCCGCGCAATGAGCAGTTCTTC. Amino acid sequence: CASSVEGTPRNEQFF.

This clonotype was picked up a small number of times. The rearrangement joins TRBV2 to TRBJ2-2; D is unresolved. V was pared by 5 bases and J by 8 bases, with 12 bases between. The CDR3 has 13 amino acids. Germline CDR1 is SNHLY and CDR2 is FYNNEI. The CDR3 coding sequence is TGTGCCAGCAGTCATTCATATTCGGGGGAGCTGTTTTTT. Encoded protein: CASSHSYSGELFF.

This clonotype was recorded at least ten times. This chain connects TRBV11-2 to TRBJ2-2; D gene uncertain. The V and J ends lost 3 bases and 3 bases respectively, with 11 bases between them. Germline assignment: CDR1 SGHAT and CDR2 FQNNGV. The CDR3 is 15 amino acids. As DNA, the CDR3 is TGTGCCAGCAGCTTTACTTCGCCTTACACCGGGGAGCTGTTTTTT. Translation: CASSFTSPYTGELFF.

This clonotype was seen many times. This chain links TRBV24-1 with TRBJ1-2; the D is unclear. The CDR3 length is 13 residues. V lost 6 bases to trimming and J lost 2 bases, with 9 bases between them. Germline V CDR1 and CDR2: KGHDR, SFDVKD. The CDR3 nucleotides read TGTGCCACCAGTTCCGGGTCGAACTATGGCTACACCTTC. Its translation is CATSSGSNYGYTF.

This clonotype was seen repeatedly, ten times or more. The chain combines TRBV3-1 with TRBJ1-5; D unresolved. The CDR3 runs 14 residues. Germline V gene data show CDR1 as LGHDT and CDR2 as YNNKEL (reference sequence). V was pared by 0 bases and J by 4 bases, with 7 bases between. CDR3 residues: CASSQDVVNQPQHF. In DNA, the CDR3 is TGTGCCAGCAGCCAAGACGTCGTTAATCAGCCCCAGCATTTT. Combining the CDR3 with reference TRBV3-1 and TRBJ1-5 gives the whole variable domain DTAVSQTPKYLVTQMGNDKSIKCEQNLGHDTMYWYKQDSKKFLKIMFSYNNKELIINETVPNRFSPKSPDKAHLNLHINSLELGDSAVYFCASSQDVVNQPQHFGDGTRLSIL.

This clonotype was seen at least ten times. The CDR3 bases are TGTGCCAGCAGCTTGGTCGATGAGCAGTTCTTC. Amino acid sequence: CASSLVDEQFF. The chain couples TRBV7-2 to TRBJ2-1; D gene ambiguous. Between the trimmed V and J ends, which lost 3 bases and 8 bases, there was a span of 5 bases. This CDR3 comprises 11 residues. Germline assignment: CDR1 SGHTA and CDR2 FQGNSA. Full variable domain (missing parts from reference TRBV7-2 and TRBJ2-1): GAGVSQSPSNKVTEKGKDVELRCDPISGHTALYWYRQSLGQGLEFLIYFQGNSAPDKSGLPSDRFSAERTGGSVSTLTIQRTQQEDSAVYLCASSLVDEQFFGPGTRLTVL.

Concerning this clonotype itself: This may be a read error, as it is one base from a much larger clone. This chain uses TRBV11-2 with TRBJ1-6; D gene uncertain. Germline loops: CDR1 SGHAT, CDR2 FQNNGV. The CDR3 length is 18 residues. The CDR3 region is CACSLDLPPLNYNSPLHF. The DNA for the CDR3 is TGTGCCTGCAGCTTAGATCTTCCCCCTCTAAACTATAATTCACCCCTCCACTTT. The complete variable domain, with remaining parts taken from reference TRBV11-2 and TRBJ1-6, reads EAGVAQSPRYKIIEKRQSVAFWCNPISGHATLYWYQQILGQGPKLLIQFQNNGVVDDSQLPKDRFSAERLKGVDSTLKIQPAKLEDSAVYLCACSLDLPPLNYNSPLHFGNGTRLTVT.

This clonotype has ten or more counts. The chain is built from TRBV10-3 and TRBJ2-7; D gene unclear. This CDR3 has 12 amino acids. Looked up from germline, CDR1 is ENHRY and CDR2 is SYGVKD. V was clipped by 4 bases and J by 2 bases, with 6 bases between them. CDR3 protein: CAISAGTYEQYF. DNA for the CDR3: TGTGCCATCAGTGCTGGAACCTACGAGCAGTACTTC.

This clonotype has a handful of counts. The chain is built from TRBV6-2 or TRBV6-3 and TRBJ1-6; D not certain. Trimming cost V 6 bases and J 5 bases, with 11 bases left between them. The CDR3 sequence is 14 residues long. Germline V gene data show CDR1 as MNHEY and CDR2 as SVGEGT. This chain's CDR3 is CASSPGRDNSPLHF. DNA of the CDR3: TGTGCCAGCAGCCCCGGACGGGATAATTCACCCCTCCACTTT.

This clonotype occurred once. The rearrangement joins TRBV12-3 or TRBV12-4 to TRBJ1-6, with a tentative D call TRBD1 (5 bases). V was pared by 11 bases and J by 7 bases, with 21 bases between. The CDR3 has 15 residues. CDR3 region: CASTTPGAGNSPLHF. The CDR3 bases are TGTGCCTCAACTACCCCGGGAGCAGGGAATTCACCCCTCCACTTT.

This clonotype has just a few counts. An end of the junction does not agree with germline; a read error may underlie this. The chain employs TRBV9 and TRBJ1-3, with 8 nucleotides matching TRBD1. From germline, CDR1 is SGDLS and CDR2 YYNGEE. This CDR3 has 17 residues. The CDR3 nucleotides are TGTGTCAGCAGCACCCGTGGACAGGGTTACTCTGGAAACACCATATATTTT. Encoded protein: CVSSTRGQGYSGNTIYF.

This chain connects TRBV29-1 to TRBJ2-3, with a possible D match to TRBD2 (6 bases). The germline V and J ends were trimmed by 2 bases and 5 bases, with 14 bases remaining between them. CDR1 and CDR2 from the germline V gene are SQVTM and ANQGSEA. This CDR3 spans 14 amino acids. The CDR3 loop is CSVEWGSGLDTQYF. The CDR3 nucleotides are TGCAGCGTTGAATGGGGTAGCGGTTTAGATACGCAGTATTTT.

This clonotype was recorded at least ten times. The gene calls are TRBV5-1 and TRBJ2-1; no clear D. Trimming took 5 bases from V and 1 from J, leaving 10 bases between them. Germline assignment: CDR1 SGHRS and CDR2 YFSETQ. The CDR3 extends over 14 amino acids. Here the CDR3 DNA reads TGCGCCAGCAGAGAACTCGGTTCCTACAATGAGCAGTTCTTC. Translation: CASRELGSYNEQFF.

The chain recombines TRBV14 with TRBJ2-2, with D uncertain. There are 16 residues in the CDR3. Looked up from germline, CDR1 is SGHDN and CDR2 is FVKESK. Trimming stripped 1 base from V and 2 bases from J, with 11 bases between. The CDR3 here is CASSQASPQNTGELFF. The CDR3 region has the DNA TGTGCCAGCAGCCAAGCATCCCCCCAAAACACCGGGGAGCTGTTTTTT.

In this sample, this clonotype turned up many times. The chain carries TRBV24-1 and TRBJ1-5, with a weak D call TRBD1 (5 bases). Per germline, CDR1 KGHDR and CDR2 SFDVKD. Trimming removed 6 bases from V and 4 bases from J, with 9 bases in between. This CDR3 comprises 13 residues. The CDR3 DNA sequence: TGTGCCACCAGTCGGGACGGGAATCAGCCCCAGCATTTT. Translating gives CATSRDGNQPQHF.

This clonotype was recorded a few times. The J gene is TRBJ2-1, the V gene TRBV7-2; D gene unclear. V lost 2 bases to trimming and J lost 3 bases, with 11 bases between them. The CDR3 runs to 15 residues. CDR1 and CDR2 (germline): SGHTA, FQGNSA. Written as DNA, the CDR3 is TGTGCCAGCAGCTTATATTTTTCCGGCTACAATGAGCAGTTCTTC. Translating gives CASSLYFSGYNEQFF.